The 18 T cell receptor beta chains presented below share a single source sample, sequenced in a study of blood T cells in healthy people across ages. Next came a second PCR, run for about 6 to 12 cycles, which used a sample-barcoded 5' primer along with a J-beta primer mix. TCRdb analysed the 5' RACE reads with MiXCR anew, one entry per CDR3 protein. The sample includes some 710,000 distinct CDR3 sequences, approximately 22% seen only once; the top ten take approximately 20%. The specimen sequenced was blood. The receptors were sampled from a man aged 70-80 years in good health.

The V call is TRBV29-1, the J call TRBJ2-7, with 11 nucleotides matching TRBD2. The germline V gene encodes CDR1 SQVTM and CDR2 ANQGSEA. V gave up 6 bases and J gave up 0 bases; unmatched junction bases: 10. CDR3 length: 16 residues. Here the CDR3 reads CSVRGLAEGSSYEQYF. CDR3 DNA: TGCAGCGTGAGGGGACTAGCGGAGGGAAGCTCCTACGAGCAGTACTTC.

This clonotype appeared a few times. The J gene is TRBJ1-5, the V gene TRBV12-3 or TRBV12-4; D possibly corresponds to TRBD1 (5 bases). The CDR3 is made up of 14 amino acids. With 6 bases removed from V and 4 bases from J, the gap between germline ends came to 13 bases. For the CDR3, the DNA is TGTGCCAGCAGCCGTAGACAGATAAATCAGCCCCAGCATTTT. This encodes CASSRRQINQPQHF.

This clonotype has just a few counts. The CDR3 DNA follows: TGTGCCATCAGCGGGACAGGGAGGGAGACCCAGTACTTC. Translating it yields CAISGTGRETQYF. V gene TRBV10-3 combines with J gene TRBJ2-5; 9 bases align to TRBD1. Germline CDR1 reads ENHRY; CDR2 reads SYGVKD. V lost 6 bases and J lost 5; bases outside the gene matches: 4. The CDR3 contains 13 residues.

A note on this clonotype: The junction departs from germline at one end; a sequencing error may be responsible. The V and J genes are TRBV3-1 and TRBJ1-1; no definite D call. The CDR3 length is 12 residues. Germline V gives CDR1 LGHDT, CDR2 YNNKEL (reference sequence). CDR3 protein: CASSRAGTEAFF. The CDR3 DNA sequence: TGTGCCAGCAGCCGAGCAGGCACTGAAGCTTTTTTT.

This clonotype showed up many times. The chain recombines TRBV7-8 with TRBJ2-1; 7 bases agree with TRBD2. CDR1 is SGHVS and CDR2 is FQNEAQ in the germline V gene. The V gene end was trimmed by 0 bases and the J gene end by 4 bases; junction bases not matched to a gene: 9. CDR3 length: 17 amino acids. CDR3 amino acids: CASSLALRASGYNEQFF. DNA of the CDR3: TGTGCCAGCAGCTTAGCGCTTCGGGCTAGCGGTTACAATGAGCAGTTCTTC.

The V call is TRBV12-1, the J call TRBJ2-5; the listed D gene, TRBD2, was not tested against the DNA. Near its end, the DNA agrees better with TRBJ2-1, so the J call may be wrong. TRBV12-1 is flagged as a pseudogene. The CDR3 runs 13 residues. CDR3 amino acids: CASSRRLGNEQFF. The CDR3 DNA sequence: TGTGCCAGCAGCCGCCGACTAGGTAATGAGCAGTTCTTC.

The chain has TRBV4-1 and TRBJ1-5; D might be TRBD1 (5 bases). From germline, CDR1 is MGHRA and CDR2 YSYEKL. The CDR3 is 16 residues long. V dropped 0 bases and J dropped 8 bases, with 17 bases sitting between them. The CDR3 here is CASSQDGGTALKPQHF. DNA for the CDR3: TGCGCCAGCAGCCAAGATGGCGGGACGGCGTTGAAGCCCCAGCATTTT.

This clonotype was seen a few times. V is TRBV6-2 or TRBV6-3 and J is TRBJ2-1; 9 positions match TRBD2. J gave up 8 bases and V 2 bases, and 10 bases lay outside the gene matches. This CDR3 is 16 amino acids long. Germline V gene sequence: CDR1 MNHEY, CDR2 SVGEGT. This CDR3 is CASSYGLAGGSDEQFF. The CDR3 DNA follows: TGTGCCAGCAGTTACGGACTTGCGGGAGGGAGCGATGAGCAGTTCTTC.

This clonotype was detected a few times. The chain links TRBV7-2 to TRBJ2-5; D perhaps matches TRBD1 (6 bases). Germline-derived CDR1 and CDR2 are SGHTA and FQGNSA. The CDR3 loop spans 14 amino acids. Trimming left V 9 bases short and J 4 bases short, with 18 bases between. The CDR3 here is CASKQGRGRETQYF. CDR3 sequence (DNA): TGTGCCAGTAAACAGGGTCGTGGTCGAGAGACCCAGTACTTC. The full variable domain, rest sourced from reference TRBV7-2 and TRBJ2-5, is GAGVSQSPSNKVTEKGKDVELRCDPISGHTALYWYRQSLGQGLEFLIYFQGNSAPDKSGLPSDRFSAERTGGSVSTLTIQRTQQEDSAVYLCASKQGRGRETQYFGPGTRLLVL.

There are a few counts of this clonotype. The rearrangement links TRBV7-8 to TRBJ1-4; the D gene is possibly TRBD1 (6 bases). The CDR3 consists of 16 residues. CDR1 and CDR2 from the germline V gene are SGHVS and FQNEAQ. V lost 3 bases, J lost 8 bases, and 19 bases lay in between. The CDR3 sequence: CASSLAGTQVGEKLFF. CDR3 DNA sequence: TGTGCCAGCAGCTTGGCCGGGACACAAGTAGGCGAAAAACTGTTTTTT.

This clonotype was found many times. The rearrangement links TRBV12-3 or TRBV12-4 to TRBJ2-1, with TRBD2 matching 12 bases. This CDR3 has 13 residues. V shed 5 bases, J shed 16 bases, and the junction held 9 bases outside the gene matches. CDR3 DNA sequence: TGTGCCAGCAGTCCTAGCGGGAGGGCCCTTAGCTTCTTC. Translation gives CASSPSGRALSFF.

The CDR3 DNA reads as TGTGCCAGCAGCTTGGGGGCGCAGGGCTACACCTTC. Protein: CASSLGAQGYTF. The chain recombines TRBV7-9 with TRBJ1-2; possibly TRBD1 for D (6 bases). V was cut by 3 bases and J by 8 bases, with 10 bases left in between. Germline V gene data show CDR1 as SEHNR and CDR2 as FQNEAQ (reference sequence). The CDR3 consists of 12 residues.

This clonotype was observed a handful of times. CDR3 in DNA: TGTGCCAGCAGACCTAACAGGGTCGGGACCCAGTACTTC. Protein: CASRPNRVGTQYF. The V call is TRBV6-2 or TRBV6-3, the J call TRBJ2-5, with a possible D match to TRBD1 (6 bases). The CDR3 runs to 13 residues. Germline V gene data show CDR1 as MNHEY and CDR2 as SVGEGT. Deletions cut 6 bases from V and 7 bases from J, with 15 bases between.

This clonotype appeared a few times. The rearrangement uses TRBV12-3 or TRBV12-4 and TRBJ2-3; 10 nucleotides line up with TRBD1. J lost 0 bases, V lost 7 bases, and 4 bases had no gene match. The length of the CDR3 is 15 residues. Here the CDR3 reads CASTGTGESTDTQYF. The CDR3 DNA reads TGTGCCAGCACCGGGACAGGGGAAAGCACAGATACGCAGTATTTT.

The genes are TRBV7-2 and TRBJ2-3, with 7 nucleotides matching TRBD2. The CDR3 has 16 amino acids. Per germline, CDR1 SGHTA and CDR2 FQGNSA. V gave up 5 bases and J gave up 0 bases; unmatched junction bases: 8. The chain's CDR3 is CASSPSGTISTDTQYF. CDR3 coding DNA: TGTGCCAGCAGCCCTAGTGGGACTATCAGCACAGATACGCAGTATTTT. Full variable domain (rest looked up from reference TRBV7-2 and TRBJ2-3): GAGVSQSPSNKVTEKGKDVELRCDPISGHTALYWYRQSLGQGLEFLIYFQGNSAPDKSGLPSDRFSAERTGGSVSTLTIQRTQQEDSAVYLCASSPSGTISTDTQYFGPGTRLTVL.

This clonotype has more than one count but fewer than ten. The chain recombines TRBV24-1 with TRBJ2-1, with 10 bases fitting TRBD1. Trimming cost V 4 bases and J 7 bases; bases outside gene matches: 6. Germline loops: CDR1 KGHDR, CDR2 SFDVKD. CDR3 length: 15 amino acids. CDR3: CATSEGTGERNEQFF. As DNA, the CDR3 is TGTGCCACCAGTGAGGGGACAGGGGAGAGGAATGAGCAGTTCTTC.

The rearrangement links TRBV25-1 to TRBJ1-6; TRBD1 matches at 8 bases. There are 19 residues in the CDR3. The germline V gene encodes CDR1 MGHDK and CDR2 SYGVNS. The junction had 12 bases not matched to a gene; V was cut back by 4 bases and J by 1 base. The CDR3: CASSAGQGRFGSYNSPLHF. CDR3 sequence (DNA): TGTGCCAGCAGTGCCGGACAGGGTCGGTTTGGATCCTATAATTCACCCCTCCACTTT.

The chain is built from TRBV29-1 and TRBJ2-3; D gene ambiguous. Looked up from germline, CDR1 is SQVTM and CDR2 is ANQGSEA. The CDR3 extends over 13 amino acids. V lost 5 bases to trimming and J lost 2 bases, with 11 bases between them. The CDR3: CSVIDETTDTQYF. In DNA, the CDR3 is TGCAGCGTTATCGATGAAACCACAGATACGCAGTATTTT.